The TCR beta chain under discussion was sequenced for a study of blood T cells in healthy people across ages (dated by TCRdb to about 2015). Broadly, across the study: In model experiments, template switching captured about one uniquely barcoded TCR beta cDNA molecule for every two T cells. To track age-related changes in TCR beta repertoire diversity, the study relied on deep sequencing normalized with unique cDNA molecular identifiers. The donors were split into four age groups: young (average around 15 years), middle-aged (39), aged (about 56) and long-lived (over 80). Two additional independent replicas of 1 million unique cDNA reads from the same blood draw were analyzed for two donors (one aged 18 to 30 and one aged 80 or older).

The study at large found these results: As age increased, observed TCR beta diversity per million T cells dropped in a roughly linear way, and a significant reduction was already evident by age 40. Compared with the aged group, the long-lived group had more naive CD4+ T cells, fewer expanded clones and increased TCR diversity, a pattern suggesting age selection. Observed TCR beta diversity correlated strongly with the percentage of naive T cells measured by flow cytometry. Donor CMV infection status was unknown, potentially confounding age-related changes in expanded clonotypes. Because profiling used bulk unsorted PBMCs, naive and antigen-experienced compartments could not be compared conclusively. Estimates of total diversity based on one million sequenced T cells were regarded as lower bounds and as underestimates.

Donors were a few dozen systemically healthy Caucasian individuals from Russia aged roughly 6 to 100 years. Ten milliliters of peripheral blood were drawn from each donor into EDTA-treated Vacutainer tubes. Ficoll-Paque density-gradient centrifugation was used to isolate PBMCs, with at least 7 million per sample. Total RNA, at least 5.5 micrograms per sample, was extracted from PBMCs with Trizol reagent. Naive CD45RAhigh/CD27high T cell percentages were measured by flow cytometry on a PBMC aliquot from every donor. Library preparation used 5' RACE. Sequencer: Illumina HiSeq 2500. The second PCR ran for about 6 to 11 cycles and used a J-beta primer mix along with a sample-barcoded 5' primer. A template-switch 5' adaptor carrying 12 random nucleotides introduced a unique molecular identifier onto each TCR beta cDNA molecule. Each sample yielded at least 2.5 million CDR3-containing paired-end reads. All of the RNA was converted into first-strand cDNA using the Mint cDNA synthesis kit, with a TRBC-specific oligonucleotide serving as the primer. All cDNA was treated with uracil-DNA glycosylase and then went through a first 18-cycle PCR with the universal primers M1SS and BC2_uni_R. Per the authors' processing: For normalization, 1 million high-quality reads, each with a distinct molecular identifier, were randomly selected from each sample. Reads with shared molecular identifiers were discarded instead of being binned into consensus sequences. CDR3 identification, clonotype clustering and error correction used MiTCR with a Q25 quality threshold and the strictest error-elimination algorithm. Lower-bound total TCR beta diversity was estimated with a nonparametric unseen species model using Euler transformation. Using fastp trimming at Q25 and MiXCR clonotype assembly, TCRdb reanalyzed the public sequencing data and kept in-frame beta chains. Duplicate CDR3 protein sequences are folded into a single record with the most common DNA and genes. The V and J calls follow TCRdb's processing rather than the paper's. Recorded for this sample are roughly 700,000 distinct CDR3 sequences; just under 25% of them occurred a single time. The ten largest clones represent 9.4% of the sample.

Taken from the germline V gene, the CDR1 and CDR2 loops are SGHRS and YFSETQ. The CDR3 covers 14 residues, taking in both the cysteine and the phenylalanine. Only the CDR3 region is kept as DNA, spanning 42 bases read in frame from base 1. Comments on this clonotype: The antigen it recognizes is unknown. The record has no base qualities; no much larger clone is one base away.

These same data were also listed under a study on T cells of mothers and their children. The second study's paper adds: Donors were nine systemically healthy Caucasian individuals: three mothers and their six children. cDNA synthesis used all of the extracted RNA, with approximately 1.4 ug of RNA in each 15 ul reaction. In the second PCR, the M1S primer introduced both the sample barcodes and 2-4 random nucleotides. Each mother yielded over 8 million TCR beta CDR3 reads and each child some 3 million reads. Thymic selection similarly shapes TCR recombination output in related and unrelated pairs, with minor effect from inherited differences. Related mother-child pairs always showed normalized repertoire overlap that was slightly higher than in unrelated mother-child pairs, though the difference was never significant. Persistent microchimeric T cell clones were not detected, at a sensitivity of 85 to 100 clones per million clonotypes. Deep NGS was used in the study to compare the TCR beta repertoires of mothers and children and to look for features that separate related mother-child pairs from unrelated individuals. Mothers averaged about 40 +/- 4 years of age and children averaged about 10 +/- 4 years. After adapter ligation with NEBNext reagents, the libraries were sequenced on Illumina HiSeq 2000 with 100+100 nt paired-end reads. To prevent cross-contamination, the mother and child libraries were prepared a month apart and were sequenced in separate runs. For each donor, somewhere between about 450,000 and 2,000,000 distinct TCR beta clonotypes were identified. Naive TCR beta clonotypes were estimated from low-frequency clonotypes matched to each donor's FACS-determined naive share, without sorting.

The receptor comes from a boy aged 5-17 years in good health. Sequenced sample: blood. The chain couples TRBV5-1 to TRBJ2-5; TRBD1 is a weak D gene call, 5 bases matching. The last part of the DNA fits TRBJ2-7 better; the J call may be wrong. CDR3 protein: CASSLEGYNYEQYF. The base sequence is TGCGCCAGCAGCTTGGAGGGGTATAACTACGAGCAGTACTTC.